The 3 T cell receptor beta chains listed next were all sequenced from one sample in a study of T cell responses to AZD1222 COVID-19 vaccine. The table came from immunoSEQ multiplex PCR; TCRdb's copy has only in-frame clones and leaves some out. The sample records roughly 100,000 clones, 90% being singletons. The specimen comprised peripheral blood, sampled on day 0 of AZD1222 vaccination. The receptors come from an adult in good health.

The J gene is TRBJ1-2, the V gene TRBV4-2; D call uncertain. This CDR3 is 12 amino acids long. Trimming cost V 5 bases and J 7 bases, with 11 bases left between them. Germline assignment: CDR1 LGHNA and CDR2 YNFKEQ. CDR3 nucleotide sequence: TGTGCCAGCAGCGCGCCAATGAGTGGCTACACCTTC. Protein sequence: CASSAPMSGYTF.

This CDR3 reads CASSPRTGPYGYTF. The CDR3 DNA is TGTGCCAGCAGCCCACGGACAGGACCGTATGGCTACACCTTC. V and J are TRBV9 and TRBJ1-2; 7 bases align to TRBD1. Germline trimming cut 4 bases from V and 5 bases from J; bases unmatched to any gene: 8. Germline lookup yields CDR1 SGDLS and CDR2 YYNGEE. This CDR3 comprises 14 residues.

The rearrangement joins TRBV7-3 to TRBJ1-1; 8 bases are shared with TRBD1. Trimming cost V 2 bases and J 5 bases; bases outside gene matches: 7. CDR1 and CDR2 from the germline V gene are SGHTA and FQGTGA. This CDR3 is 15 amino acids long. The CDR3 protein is CASSLSGGGWTEAFF. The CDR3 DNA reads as TGTGCCAGCAGCTTATCAGGGGGCGGGTGGACTGAAGCTTTCTTT.